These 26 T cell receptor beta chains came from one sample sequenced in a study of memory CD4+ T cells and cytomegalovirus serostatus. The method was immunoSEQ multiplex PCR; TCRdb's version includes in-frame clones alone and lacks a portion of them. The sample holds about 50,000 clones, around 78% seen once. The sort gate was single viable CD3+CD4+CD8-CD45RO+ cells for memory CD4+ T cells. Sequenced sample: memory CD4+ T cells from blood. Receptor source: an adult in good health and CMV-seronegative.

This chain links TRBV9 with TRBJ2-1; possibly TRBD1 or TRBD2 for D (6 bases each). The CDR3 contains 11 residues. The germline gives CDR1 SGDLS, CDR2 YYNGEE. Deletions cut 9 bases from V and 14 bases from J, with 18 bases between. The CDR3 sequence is CAKEGDSLEFF. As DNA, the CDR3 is TGTGCCAAGGAGGGGGACTCCTTGGAGTTCTTC.

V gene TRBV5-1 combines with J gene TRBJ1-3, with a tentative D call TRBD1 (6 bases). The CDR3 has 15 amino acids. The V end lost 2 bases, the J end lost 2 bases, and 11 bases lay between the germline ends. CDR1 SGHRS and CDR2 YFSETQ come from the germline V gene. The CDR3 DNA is TGCGCCAGCAGCTTTGCGGGGGCCCCTGGAAACACCATATATTTT. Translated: CASSFAGAPGNTIYF.

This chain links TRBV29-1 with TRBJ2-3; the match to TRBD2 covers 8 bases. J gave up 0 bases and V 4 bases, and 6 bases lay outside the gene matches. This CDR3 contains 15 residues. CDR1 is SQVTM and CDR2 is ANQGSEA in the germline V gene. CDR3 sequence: CSVARTSQSTDTQYF. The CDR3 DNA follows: TGCAGCGTTGCTCGGACTAGCCAGAGCACAGATACGCAGTATTTT.

CDR3 coding DNA: TGTGCCAGCAGCAGACAGAGCTCCTACAATGAGCAGTTCTTC. It codes for CASSRQSSYNEQFF. The genes are TRBV28 and TRBJ2-1; possible D gene TRBD1, 5 bases. The germline V and J ends were trimmed by 6 bases and 0 bases, with 9 bases remaining between them. The CDR3 contains 14 residues. From germline, CDR1 is MDHEN and CDR2 SYDVKM.

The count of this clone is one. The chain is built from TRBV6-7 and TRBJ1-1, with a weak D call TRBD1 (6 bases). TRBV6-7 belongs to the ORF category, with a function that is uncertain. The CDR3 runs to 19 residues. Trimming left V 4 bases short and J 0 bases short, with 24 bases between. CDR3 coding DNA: TGTGCCAGCAGTTTGAAAGATGAAGGGCAGGGGTGGCTGAACACTGAAGCTTTCTTT. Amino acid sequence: CASSLKDEGQGWLNTEAFF.

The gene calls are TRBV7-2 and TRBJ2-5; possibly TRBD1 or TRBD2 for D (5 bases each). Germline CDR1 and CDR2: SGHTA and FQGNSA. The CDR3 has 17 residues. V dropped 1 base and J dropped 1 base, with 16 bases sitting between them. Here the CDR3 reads CASSLGITGTIQETQYF. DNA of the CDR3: TGTGCCAGCAGCTTAGGGATTACCGGGACCATCCAAGAGACCCAGTACTTC.

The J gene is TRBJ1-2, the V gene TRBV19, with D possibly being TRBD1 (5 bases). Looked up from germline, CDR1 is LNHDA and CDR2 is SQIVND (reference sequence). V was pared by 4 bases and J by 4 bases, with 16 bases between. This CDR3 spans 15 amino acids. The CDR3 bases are TGTGCCAGTAGTACTCTAACCGGGACTCGCTATGGCTACACCTTC. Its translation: CASSTLTGTRYGYTF. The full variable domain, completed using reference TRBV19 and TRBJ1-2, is DGGITQSPKYLFRKEGQNVTLSCEQNLNHDAMYWYRQDPGQGLRLIYYSQIVNDFQKGDIAEGYSVSREKKESFPLTVTSAQKNPTAFYLCASSTLTGTRYGYTFGSGTRLTVV.

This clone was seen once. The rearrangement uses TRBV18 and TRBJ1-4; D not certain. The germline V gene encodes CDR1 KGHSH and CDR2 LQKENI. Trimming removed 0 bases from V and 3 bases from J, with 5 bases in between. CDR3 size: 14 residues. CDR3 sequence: CASSPPQPNEKLFF. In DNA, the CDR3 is TGTGCCAGCTCACCACCCCAGCCTAATGAAAAACTGTTTTTT.

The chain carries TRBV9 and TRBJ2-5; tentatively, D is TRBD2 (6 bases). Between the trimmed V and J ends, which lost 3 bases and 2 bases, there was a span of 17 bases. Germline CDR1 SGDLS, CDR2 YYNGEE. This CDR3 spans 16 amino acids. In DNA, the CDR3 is TGTGCCAGCAGCGCCCTCAGGGCCGGGGGTCAAGAGACCCAGTACTTC. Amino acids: CASSALRAGGQETQYF.

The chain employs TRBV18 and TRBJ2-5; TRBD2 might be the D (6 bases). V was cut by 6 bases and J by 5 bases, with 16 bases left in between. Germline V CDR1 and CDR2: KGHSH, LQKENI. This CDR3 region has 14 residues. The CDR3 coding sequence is TGTGCCAGCTCTCCAAAGGGACTTCAGGAGACCCAGTACTTC. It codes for CASSPKGLQETQYF.

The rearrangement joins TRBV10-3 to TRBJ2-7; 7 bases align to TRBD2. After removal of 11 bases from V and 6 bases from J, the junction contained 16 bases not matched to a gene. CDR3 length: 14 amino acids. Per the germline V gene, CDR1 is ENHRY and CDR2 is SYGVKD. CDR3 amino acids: CASTGGSRPFEQYF. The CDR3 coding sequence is TGTGCCTCCACGGGCGGGAGCAGACCCTTCGAGCAGTACTTC.

The CDR3 sequence: CASSNGGSSYEQYF. CDR3 in DNA: TGTGCCAGTAGTAACGGCGGCTCCTCCTACGAGCAGTACTTC. The chain employs TRBV19 and TRBJ2-7; D unclear. Germline CDR1 is LNHDA and CDR2 is SQIVND (reference sequence). V lost 4 bases to trimming and J lost 0 bases, with 10 bases between them. The CDR3 is made up of 14 amino acids.

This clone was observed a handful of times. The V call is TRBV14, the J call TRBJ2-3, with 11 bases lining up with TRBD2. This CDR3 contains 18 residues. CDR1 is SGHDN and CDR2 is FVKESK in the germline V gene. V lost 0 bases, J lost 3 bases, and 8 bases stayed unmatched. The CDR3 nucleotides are TGTGCCAGCAGCCAAGAAATTAGCGGGAGGGCCCGGACAGATACGCAGTATTTT. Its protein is CASSQEISGRARTDTQYF.

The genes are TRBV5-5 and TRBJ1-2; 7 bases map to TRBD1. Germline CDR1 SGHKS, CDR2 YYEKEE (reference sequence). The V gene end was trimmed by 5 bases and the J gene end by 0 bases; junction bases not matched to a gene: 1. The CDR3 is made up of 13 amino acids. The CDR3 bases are TGTGCCAGCAGTCAGGGGGCTAACTATGGCTACACCTTC. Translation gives CASSQGANYGYTF.

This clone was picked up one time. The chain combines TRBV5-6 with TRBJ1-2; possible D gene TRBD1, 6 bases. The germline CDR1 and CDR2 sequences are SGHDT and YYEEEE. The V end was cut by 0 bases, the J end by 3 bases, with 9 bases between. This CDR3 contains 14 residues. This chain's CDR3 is CASSLEQGHYGYTF. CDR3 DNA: TGTGCCAGCAGCTTGGAACAGGGACACTATGGCTACACCTTC. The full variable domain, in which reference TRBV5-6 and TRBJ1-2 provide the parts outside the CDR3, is DAGVTQSPTHLIKTRGQQVTLRCSPKSGHDTVSWYQQALGQGPQFIFQYYEEEERQRGNFPDRFSGHQFPNYSSELNVNALLLGDSALYLCASSLEQGHYGYTFGSGTRLTVV.

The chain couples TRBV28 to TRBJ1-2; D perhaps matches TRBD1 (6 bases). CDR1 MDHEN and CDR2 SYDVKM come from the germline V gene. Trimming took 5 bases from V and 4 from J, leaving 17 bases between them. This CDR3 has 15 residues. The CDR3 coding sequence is TGTGCCAGCAGTACGGGGGGGGGACACCGCTATGGCTACACCTTC. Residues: CASSTGGGHRYGYTF.

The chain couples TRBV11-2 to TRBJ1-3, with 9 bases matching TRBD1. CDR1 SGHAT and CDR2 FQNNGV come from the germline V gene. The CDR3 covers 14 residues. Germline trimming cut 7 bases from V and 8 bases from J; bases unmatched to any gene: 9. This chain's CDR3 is CASTSIGQGYTIYF. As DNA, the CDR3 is TGTGCCAGCACCTCCATAGGACAGGGGTACACCATATATTTT.

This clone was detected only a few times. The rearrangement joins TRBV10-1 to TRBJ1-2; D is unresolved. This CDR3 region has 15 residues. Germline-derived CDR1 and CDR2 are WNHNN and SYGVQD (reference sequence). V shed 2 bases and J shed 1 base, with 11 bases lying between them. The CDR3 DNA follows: TGCGCCAGCAGTGAGACGTCCGTCGGTAACTATGGCTACACCTTC. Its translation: CASSETSVGNYGYTF.

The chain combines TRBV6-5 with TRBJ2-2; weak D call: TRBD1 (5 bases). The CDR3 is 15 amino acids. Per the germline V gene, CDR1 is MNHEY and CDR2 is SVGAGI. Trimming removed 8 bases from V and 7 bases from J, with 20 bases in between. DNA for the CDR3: TGTGCCAGCGCAGGGTATGAGCTGGACGGCGGGGAGCTGTTTTTT. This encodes CASAGYELDGGELFF.

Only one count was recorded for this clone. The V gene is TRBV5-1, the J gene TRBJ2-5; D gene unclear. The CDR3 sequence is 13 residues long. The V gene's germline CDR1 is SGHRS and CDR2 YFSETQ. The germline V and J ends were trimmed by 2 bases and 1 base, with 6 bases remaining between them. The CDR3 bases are TGCGCCAGCAGCTTCGCATCCCAAGAGACCCAGTACTTC. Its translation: CASSFASQETQYF.

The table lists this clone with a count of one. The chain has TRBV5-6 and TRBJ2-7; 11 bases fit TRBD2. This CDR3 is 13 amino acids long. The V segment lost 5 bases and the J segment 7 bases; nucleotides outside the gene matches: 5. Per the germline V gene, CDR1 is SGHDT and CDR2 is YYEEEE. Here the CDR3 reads CASRLAGVGEQYF. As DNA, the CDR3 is TGTGCCAGCAGACTAGCGGGAGTGGGTGAGCAGTACTTC.

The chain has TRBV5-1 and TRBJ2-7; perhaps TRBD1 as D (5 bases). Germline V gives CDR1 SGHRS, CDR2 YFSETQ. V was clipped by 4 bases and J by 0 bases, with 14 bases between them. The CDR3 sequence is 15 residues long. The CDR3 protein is CASSTQRGGSYEQYF. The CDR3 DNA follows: TGCGCCAGCAGCACCCAAAGGGGCGGCTCCTACGAGCAGTACTTC. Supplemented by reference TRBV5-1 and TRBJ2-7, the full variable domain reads KAGVTQTPRYLIKTRGQQVTLSCSPISGHRSVSWYQQTPGQGLQFLFEYFSETQRNKGNFPGRFSGRQFSNSRSEMNVSTLELGDSALYLCASSTQRGGSYEQYFGPGTRLTVT.

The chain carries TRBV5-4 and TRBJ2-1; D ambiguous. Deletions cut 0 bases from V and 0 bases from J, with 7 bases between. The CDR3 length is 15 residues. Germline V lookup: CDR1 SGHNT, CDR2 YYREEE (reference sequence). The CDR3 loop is CASSLGRSSYNEQFF. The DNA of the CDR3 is TGTGCCAGCAGCTTGGGCAGGAGCTCCTACAATGAGCAGTTCTTC. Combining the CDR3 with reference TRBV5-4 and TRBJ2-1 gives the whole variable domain ETGVTQSPTHLIKTRGQQVTLRCSSQSGHNTVSWYQQALGQGPQFIFQYYREEENGRGNFPPRFSGLQFPNYSSELNVNALELDDSALYLCASSLGRSSYNEQFFGPGTRLTVL.

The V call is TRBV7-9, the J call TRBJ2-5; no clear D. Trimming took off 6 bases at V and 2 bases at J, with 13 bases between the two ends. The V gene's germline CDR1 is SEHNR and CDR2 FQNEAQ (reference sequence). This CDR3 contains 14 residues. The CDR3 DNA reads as TGTGCCAGCAGACTTTCTACTATACAAGAGACCCAGTACTTC. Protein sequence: CASRLSTIQETQYF.

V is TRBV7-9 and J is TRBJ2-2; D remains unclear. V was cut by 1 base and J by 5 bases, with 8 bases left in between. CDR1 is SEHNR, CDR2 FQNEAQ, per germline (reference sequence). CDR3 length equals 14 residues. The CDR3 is CASSLVVETGELFF. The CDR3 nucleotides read TGTGCCAGCAGCTTAGTCGTCGAGACCGGGGAGCTGTTTTTT.

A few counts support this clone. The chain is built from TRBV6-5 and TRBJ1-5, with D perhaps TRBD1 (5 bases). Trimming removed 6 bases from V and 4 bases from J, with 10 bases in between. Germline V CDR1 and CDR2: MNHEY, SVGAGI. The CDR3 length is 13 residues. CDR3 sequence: CASSLGVNQPQHF. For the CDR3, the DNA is TGTGCCAGCAGCCTAGGGGTAAATCAGCCCCAGCATTTT.